This TCR beta chain was obtained from a study of cytomegalovirus exposure and HLA in healthy donors. The primer mix had 60 Vbeta and 13 Jbeta primers. Assay used: immunoSEQ multiplex PCR; TCRdb lists only in-frame clones, some missing. The sample records 150,000 to 200,000 clones, roughly 86% being singletons. Material for sequencing was PBMCs. This TCR came from a woman aged 18-29 years in good health and CMV-seronegative.

The CDR3 protein is CASSLREYNEQFF. As DNA, the CDR3 is TGCGCCAGCAGCTTGCGAGAATACAATGAGCAGTTCTTC. This chain uses TRBV5-1 with TRBJ2-1; D not certain. The germline gives CDR1 SGHRS, CDR2 YFSETQ. V was pared by 1 base and J by 4 bases, with 6 bases between. The CDR3 consists of 13 residues.